This passage covers 6 T cell receptor beta chains from one sample sequenced in a study of a mutant IDH1 vaccine in newly diagnosed glioma. Regarding time point: baseline, week 1 (first vaccination visit). Treatment defined: pre-vaccination baseline after standard-of-care therapy. Profiling relied on immunoSEQ multiplex PCR, and the TCRdb table lists in-frame clones only, not all of them. The sample includes around 18,000 clones, around 95% of them seen just once. Sequenced material: peripheral blood mononuclear cells (PBMCs), taken from a glioma patient treated with radiotherapy, temozolomide or both. The receptors originated from a woman younger than 35 with glioma. Some clones in this sample may be carry-over from other donors' samples.

This clone showed up just a few times. The rearrangement links TRBV19 to TRBJ2-1, with 9 positions matching TRBD2. This CDR3 is 15 amino acids long. V dropped 6 bases and J dropped 0; count of bases not matched to a gene: 3. The germline V gene encodes CDR1 LNHDA and CDR2 SQIVND (reference sequence). The CDR3: CASRKTSGSYNEQFF. CDR3 DNA: TGTGCCAGTAGAAAGACTAGCGGCTCCTACAATGAGCAGTTCTTC.

This clone was seen once. V gene TRBV25-1 combines with J gene TRBJ1-1; D perhaps matches TRBD1 (5 bases). Between the trimmed V and J ends, which lost 4 bases and 2 bases, there was a span of 14 bases. Germline CDR1 reads MGHDK; CDR2 reads SYGVNS. This CDR3 region has 15 residues. CDR3 loop: CASSGWGGSNTEAFF. The CDR3 DNA sequence: TGTGCCAGCAGTGGGTGGGGGGGATCTAACACTGAAGCTTTCTTT.

The chain is built from TRBV10-3 and TRBJ2-1; no firm D call. V was clipped by 4 bases and J by 6 bases, with 16 bases between them. The CDR3 runs 15 residues. CDR1 is ENHRY, CDR2 SYGVKD, per germline. The CDR3 region has the DNA TGTGCCATCAGTGTTCAGATGCGAACCAGCAATGAGCAGTTCTTC. Translated, it gives CAISVQMRTSNEQFF.

The gene calls are TRBV11-3 and TRBJ2-5; D perhaps matches TRBD1 (6 bases). From germline, CDR1 is SGHNT and CDR2 YENEEA. The CDR3 has 14 amino acids. V shed 3 bases and J shed 5 bases, with 13 bases lying between them. The DNA for the CDR3 is TGTGCCAGCAGCTTCCGGACAGCATTGGAGACCCAGTACTTC. It codes for CASSFRTALETQYF.

The chain joins TRBV5-1 to TRBJ1-2, with D possibly matching TRBD1 (5 bases). The CDR3 spans 14 residues. The ends were cut back, 7 bases at V and 0 bases at J, with 13 bases in the middle. The germline CDR1 and CDR2 sequences are SGHRS and YFSETQ. The CDR3: CASATWGTNYGYTF. The CDR3 DNA reads as TGCGCCAGCGCCACGTGGGGGACTAACTATGGCTACACCTTC.

The chain combines TRBV7-9 with TRBJ2-7, with TRBD1 matching over 7 bases. The germline CDR1 and CDR2 sequences are SEHNR and FQNEAQ (reference sequence). The V segment lost 5 bases and the J segment 3 bases; nucleotides outside the gene matches: 10. There are 15 residues in the CDR3. The CDR3 nucleotides read TGTGCCAGCAGCACCCCCGAGACAGGGCTCTACGAGCAGTACTTC. This gives the protein CASSTPETGLYEQYF.